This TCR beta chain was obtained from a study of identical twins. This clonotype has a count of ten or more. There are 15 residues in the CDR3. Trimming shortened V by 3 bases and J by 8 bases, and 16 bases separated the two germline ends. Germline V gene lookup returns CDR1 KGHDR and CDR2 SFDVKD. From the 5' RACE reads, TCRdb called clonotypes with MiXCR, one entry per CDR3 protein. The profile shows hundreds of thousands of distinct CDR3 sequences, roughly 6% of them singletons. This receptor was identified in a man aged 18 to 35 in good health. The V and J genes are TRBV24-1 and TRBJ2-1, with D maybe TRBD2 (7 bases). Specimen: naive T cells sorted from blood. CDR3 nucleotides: TGTGCCACCAGTGATAAGGGGGAGGGGACCGATGAGCAGTTCTTC. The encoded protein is CATSDKGEGTDEQFF.